This T cell receptor beta chain was captured by sequencing in a study of CXCR3-negative and CXCR3-positive naive CD8 T cells. In preparing the TRB cDNA libraries, 5' RACE with UMI labels was used. TCRdb reprocessed the 5' RACE reads, with one entry per CDR3 protein and no DNA. The data show approximately 98,000 distinct CDR3 sequences, and the top ten clones hold around 1%. Looked up from germline, CDR1 is MDHEN and CDR2 is SYDVKM. This CDR3 contains 15 residues. Comments on this clonotype: As yet, its antigen is unknown.

Findings of the study overall: Unlike memory cells, which differed, naive CXCR3-negative and CXCR3-positive cells had similar TRBV-TRBJ usage. With CXCR3 expression partially decreased after cryopreservation, most assays relied on fresh PBMCs. For memory CD8+ cells diversity was much lower, but both naive subsets had comparably high diversity. CXCR3-positive naive cells had TRB CDR3s that were more hydrophobic than CXCR3-negative naive cells had.

The sequence came from a human donor in good health. Some clones in this sample may be carry-over from other donors' samples. This chain links TRBV28 with TRBJ1-6; TCRdb returns TRBD1, unconfirmable since there is no DNA. Specimen: naive CXCR3+ CD8+ T cells from blood. The subset is: CD45RO-CCR7+CD27+CD95- naive CD8+ T cells expressing CXCR3 (TNR3+). CDR3 in amino acids: CASSLDRGPNSPLHF.